A single sample is the source of the 9 T cell receptor beta chains below, sequenced in a study of blood T cell repertoires in COVID-19. Assay used: immunoSEQ multiplex PCR; TCRdb lists only in-frame clones, some missing. The sample includes under 400,000 clones, 88% of them seen just once. Sequencing was carried out using PBMCs or T cells enriched from blood (not recorded which). The receptors come from a woman aged 25 to 39 who had been exposed to COVID-19.

V gene TRBV2 combines with J gene TRBJ2-3; 9 bases line up with TRBD1. The CDR3 has 15 residues. Germline assignment: CDR1 SNHLY and CDR2 FYNNEI. Trimming at V came to 7 bases and at J to 5 bases, leaving 10 bases not matched to a gene. Written as DNA, the CDR3 is TGTGCCAGCAAATGGGACAGGGCAGGTGGAGATACGCAGTATTTT. Translating gives CASKWDRAGGDTQYF.

The chain has TRBV19 and TRBJ2-2, with a possible D match to TRBD1 (5 bases). Germline values: CDR1 LNHDA, CDR2 SQIVND (reference sequence). This CDR3 is 17 amino acids long. Trimming shortened V by 4 bases and J by 3 bases, and 18 bases separated the two germline ends. The CDR3, as DNA: TGTGCCAGTAGTACCAAAGTAGGACACCTACACACCGGGGAGCTGTTTTTT. Translation: CASSTKVGHLHTGELFF.

A remark on this clone: Other DNA sequences within the sample encode an identical CDR3. The chain employs TRBV6-5 and TRBJ1-5; 8 positions match TRBD1. This CDR3 is built from 15 residues. Trimming cost V 0 bases and J 3 bases; bases outside gene matches: 1. Germline-derived CDR1 and CDR2 are MNHEY and SVGAGI. CDR3 bases: TGTGCCAGCAGTTACTCGGGACAGGACAATCAGCCCCAGCATTTT. This gives the protein CASSYSGQDNQPQHF.

V is TRBV28 and J is TRBJ1-4; D gene ambiguous. The germline gives CDR1 MDHEN, CDR2 SYDVKM. The CDR3 totals 14 residues. Trimming cost V 3 bases and J 8 bases, with 13 bases left between them. The CDR3 sequence is CASSLVTMREKLFF. The CDR3 DNA is TGTGCCAGCAGTTTGGTCACTATGAGGGAAAAACTGTTTTTT.

V gene TRBV6-2 or TRBV6-3 combines with J gene TRBJ2-1; 7 bases align to TRBD2. V gave up 5 bases and J gave up 3 bases; unmatched junction bases: 4. The germline V gene encodes CDR1 MNHEY and CDR2 SVGEGT. The CDR3 totals 14 residues. Here the CDR3 reads CASSPRDYYNEQFF. The CDR3 region has the DNA TGTGCCAGCAGTCCCCGGGACTACTACAATGAGCAGTTCTTC.

The rearrangement joins TRBV5-6 to TRBJ2-5; 7 bases map to TRBD2. In germline, CDR1 is SGHDT, CDR2 YYEEEE. The junction had 5 bases not matched to a gene; V was cut back by 0 bases and J by 3 bases. The CDR3 length is 15 residues. CDR3: CASSLVPSGEETQYF. Written as DNA, the CDR3 is TGTGCCAGCAGCTTGGTGCCTAGCGGAGAAGAGACCCAGTACTTC.

J is TRBJ2-7 and V is TRBV7-9, with 7 bases matching TRBD1. The junction had 4 bases not matched to a gene; V was cut back by 3 bases and J by 2 bases. This CDR3 has 14 residues. In germline, CDR1 is SEHNR, CDR2 FQNEAQ (reference sequence). This CDR3 reads CASSFSDRTYEQYF. DNA of the CDR3: TGTGCCAGCAGCTTCTCGGACAGGACCTACGAGCAGTACTTC.

The gene calls are TRBV25-1 and TRBJ1-4, with TRBD1 identical over 9 bases. Germline CDR1 is MGHDK and CDR2 is SYGVNS. V trimming: 3 bases; J trimming: 6 bases; junction bases outside the gene matches: 8. The CDR3 totals 16 residues. The CDR3 spells CASSDFPRDRDEKLFF. In DNA form, the CDR3 reads TGTGCCAGCAGTGACTTCCCTAGGGACAGGGATGAAAAACTGTTTTTT.

The chain combines TRBV25-1 with TRBJ2-7; 11 bases are a match to TRBD2. In germline, CDR1 is MGHDK, CDR2 SYGVNS. The CDR3 length is 13 residues. V was pared by 6 bases and J by 5 bases, with 3 bases of the junction left unmatched. As DNA, the CDR3 is TGTGCCAGCAGACTAGCGGGAGATGACGAGCAGTACTTC. Encoded protein: CASRLAGDDEQYF.